This T cell receptor beta chain was sequenced in a study of blood T cell repertoires in COVID-19. Study in general: PBMCs, B-cell-depleted T cells, or T cells were the source of the cDNA or gDNA that made up the material.

Authors' processing steps: Amplification from reference gene primers served as the basis for estimated nucleated cell counts. TCRdb's copy holds only in-frame clones and misses some; the assay was immunoSEQ multiplex PCR. The D gene and trimming were derived from the DNA, and the V and J assignments and clone size from that table. Of approximately 160,000 clones in the sample, over 80% are singletons; the top ten hold 2.9%. J lost 3 bases, V lost 6 bases, and 5 bases had no gene match. Germline V gene lookup returns CDR1 MNHNY and CDR2 SVGAGI (reference sequence). The CDR3 runs 13 residues. The chain combines TRBV6-6 with TRBJ2-7; 7 bases agree with TRBD1. Sequenced sample: peripheral blood. The clonotype was recovered from an older woman with acute or convalescent COVID-19. The CDR3 bases are TGTGCCAGCAGGCCGGGACAGCTCTACGAGCAGTACTTC. Encoded protein: CASRPGQLYEQYF.